This passage covers 18 T cell receptor beta chains from one sample sequenced in a study of shared clonotypes between healthy human individuals. Some clones are missing from TCRdb's copy, which holds only in-frame ones; the method was immunoSEQ multiplex PCR. In the table there are 2.3 million or so clones, 93% of which are singletons. The sequenced sample was naive CD4+ T cells from PBMCs. Subset given: CD45RA+ positively selected. All receptors derive from a man between 18 and 29 years old in good health. Some clones in this sample may be carry-over from other donors' samples.

This clone showed up just once. This rearrangement joins TRBV7-8 to TRBJ2-1, with 10 bases fitting TRBD2. Unmatched junction bases numbered 2, after V lost 4 bases and J lost 2 bases. This CDR3 has 15 residues. Germline V gene data show CDR1 as SGHVS and CDR2 as FQNEAQ. For the CDR3, the DNA is TGTGCCAGCAGCTCTACTAGCGGGGCCTACAATGAGCAGTTCTTC. Translated, it gives CASSSTSGAYNEQFF.

The chain combines TRBV11-2 with TRBJ2-7; 11 bases match TRBD1. CDR3 length equals 19 residues. Germline V CDR1 and CDR2: SGHAT, FQNNGV. The junction had 13 bases not matched to a gene; V was cut back by 3 bases and J by 0 bases. The CDR3 nucleotides read TGTGCCAGCAGCTTGGACAGGGGGCCTTCCCTTAGGAGCTCCTACGAGCAGTACTTC. Translation: CASSLDRGPSLRSSYEQYF.

This chain uses TRBV6-1 with TRBJ2-3; possibly TRBD2 for D (6 bases). The V and J ends lost 8 bases and 0 bases respectively, with 12 bases between them. CDR1 is MNHNS and CDR2 is SASEGT in the germline V gene. CDR3 size: 14 residues. In DNA, the CDR3 is TGTGCCAGCCGGCGGGGCTCTAGCACAGATACGCAGTATTTT. Its protein product is CASRRGSSTDTQYF.

The rearrangement uses TRBV10-1 and TRBJ1-3; tentatively, D is TRBD1 (5 bases). The CDR3 is 16 amino acids. Germline CDR1 is WNHNN and CDR2 is SYGVQD (reference sequence). V was clipped by 7 bases and J by 0 bases, with 16 bases between them. This CDR3 reads CASIGERGCSGNTIYF. The CDR3 DNA follows: TGCGCCAGCATTGGGGAGAGGGGCTGCTCTGGAAACACCATATATTTT.

This sequence joins TRBV18 and TRBJ2-1; D is possibly TRBD1 (7 bases). CDR1 and CDR2 from the germline V gene are KGHSH and LQKENI. The ends were cut back, 3 bases at V and 9 bases at J, with 15 bases in the middle. The CDR3 totals 14 residues. CDR3 amino acids: CASSPTMQGGEQFF. CDR3 sequence (DNA): TGTGCCAGCTCACCTACTATGCAGGGGGGTGAGCAGTTCTTC.

This clone was observed a single time. This chain uses TRBV21-1 with TRBJ2-7. TRBV21-1 is classified as a pseudogene. The CDR3 extends over 17 amino acids. The chain's CDR3 is CASSKGGQDIFWGEQYF. Written as DNA, the CDR3 is TGTGCCAGCAGCAAAGGAGGGCAGGACATTTTCTGGGGCGAGCAGTACTTC.

This chain connects TRBV7-9 to TRBJ2-1, with D possibly being TRBD1 (5 bases). Germline CDR1 reads SEHNR; CDR2 reads FQNEAQ (reference sequence). There are 18 residues in the CDR3. Trimming took off 1 base at V and 4 bases at J, with 20 bases between the two ends. The DNA of the CDR3 is TGTGCCAGCAGCTTAGTTGGCAGGGCTTCTCTTCCTTACAATGAGCAGTTCTTC. Amino acids: CASSLVGRASLPYNEQFF.

This clone was recorded once. The rearrangement joins TRBV28 to TRBJ2-3; a possible D gene is TRBD2 (6 bases). V lost 10 bases and J 6 bases, leaving 20 bases between the germline ends. This CDR3 has 14 amino acids. Germline CDR1 MDHEN, CDR2 SYDVKM. CDR3 bases: TGTGCCACCTTAACTAGCTCCCAGAGGGATACGCAGTATTTT. Amino acids: CATLTSSQRDTQYF.

This rearrangement joins TRBV20-1 to TRBJ1-2, with 10 bases matching TRBD1. CDR1 is DFQATT and CDR2 is SNEGSKA in the germline V gene (reference sequence). The CDR3 totals 11 residues. Germline trimming cut 7 bases from V and 7 bases from J; bases unmatched to any gene: 3. The CDR3 spells CSETGGFGYTF. The CDR3 nucleotides read TGCAGTGAGACAGGGGGCTTTGGCTACACCTTC.

The chain couples TRBV4-2 to TRBJ1-4; no clear D. From germline, CDR1 is LGHNA and CDR2 YNFKEQ. The CDR3 is 14 residues long. Trimming cost V 4 bases and J 8 bases, with 14 bases left between them. The CDR3 DNA follows: TGTGCCAGCAGCCCGCCCGGGGAGAGGGAAAAACTGTTTTTT. Residues: CASSPPGEREKLFF.

V usage is TRBV5-1 and J usage is TRBJ2-3; the D gene is possibly TRBD1 (6 bases). Germline V gene sequence: CDR1 SGHRS, CDR2 YFSETQ. The CDR3 is 16 residues long. V was pared by 1 base and J by 3 bases, with 15 bases between. The CDR3 bases are TGCGCCAGCAGCTTGATTCCCACAGGGCTAACAGATACGCAGTATTTT. Its protein is CASSLIPTGLTDTQYF. Drawing the rest from reference TRBV5-1 and TRBJ2-3, the complete variable domain is KAGVTQTPRYLIKTRGQQVTLSCSPISGHRSVSWYQQTPGQGLQFLFEYFSETQRNKGNFPGRFSGRQFSNSRSEMNVSTLELGDSALYLCASSLIPTGLTDTQYFGPGTRLTVL.

The chain recombines TRBV28 with TRBJ1-2, with D possibly matching TRBD1 (5 bases). The CDR3 extends over 12 amino acids. Trimming shortened V by 9 bases and J by 6 bases, and 14 bases separated the two germline ends. Germline CDR1 is MDHEN and CDR2 is SYDVKM. Here the CDR3 DNA reads TGTGCCAGTGAGGGGCAATCCGATGGCTACACCTTC. Translation: CASEGQSDGYTF.

The rearrangement links TRBV7-9 to TRBJ2-1, with D possibly matching TRBD1 (5 bases). Germline values: CDR1 SEHNR, CDR2 FQNEAQ (reference sequence). V was pared by 5 bases and J by 4 bases, with 9 bases between. The CDR3 is 13 residues long. CDR3 in DNA: TGTGCCAGCAGCCAAGGGGCTTACAATGAGCAGTTCTTC. Residues: CASSQGAYNEQFF. The variable domain in full, completed from reference TRBV7-9 and TRBJ2-1, reads DTGVSQNPRHKITKRGQNVTFRCDPISEHNRLYWYRQTLGQGPEFLTYFQNEAQLEKSRLLSDRFSAERPKGSFSTLEIQRTEQGDSAMYLCASSQGAYNEQFFGPGTRLTVL.

The chain uses TRBV9 and TRBJ2-5, with D possibly matching TRBD1 (6 bases). V lost 1 base, J lost 2 bases, and 18 bases lay in between. The germline CDR1 and CDR2 sequences are SGDLS and YYNGEE. This CDR3 has 17 amino acids. The CDR3 DNA sequence: TGTGCCAGCAGCGTAACGACAGGCGCCCTACAACAAGAGACCCAGTACTTC. This gives the protein CASSVTTGALQQETQYF.

The V call is TRBV9, the J call TRBJ2-7, with D perhaps matching TRBD2 (5 bases). CDR1 is SGDLS, CDR2 YYNGEE, per germline. Trimming pared 4 bases from V and 6 bases from J, leaving 20 bases between. The CDR3 spans 15 residues. The CDR3 bases are TGTGCCAGCAGCCCAGAAGAAGGGAGTTCAGGCGAGCAGTACTTC. It is translated as CASSPEEGSSGEQYF. The whole variable domain, remainder taken from reference TRBV9 and TRBJ2-7, is DSGVTQTPKHLITATGQRVTLRCSPRSGDLSVYWYQQSLDQGLQFLIQYYNGEERAKGNILERFSAQQFPDLHSELNLSSLELGDSALYFCASSPEEGSSGEQYFGPGTRLTVT.

Concerning this clone: The same CDR3 can be traced to other DNA sequences in this sample. V gene TRBV18 combines with J gene TRBJ2-7; 7 nucleotides line up with TRBD2. V lost 2 bases, J lost 3 bases, and 1 base stayed unmatched. Germline V gives CDR1 KGHSH, CDR2 LQKENI. The CDR3 has 13 residues. CDR3 in amino acids: CASSPSGDYEQYF. CDR3 nucleotides: TGTGCCAGCTCACCAAGCGGGGACTACGAGCAGTACTTC. The full variable domain, completed using reference TRBV18 and TRBJ2-7, is NAGVMQNPRHLVRRRGQEARLRCSPMKGHSHVYWYRQLPEEGLKFMVYLQKENIIDESGMPKERFSAEFPKEGPSILRIQQVVRGDSAAYFCASSPSGDYEQYFGPGTRLTVT.

This chain joins TRBV7-2 and TRBJ2-5; the match to TRBD2 covers 9 bases. Germline CDR1 and CDR2: SGHTA and FQGNSA. This CDR3 has 15 residues. J lost 4 bases, V lost 5 bases, and 8 bases had no gene match. The CDR3 nucleotides read TGTGCCAGCAGCCACACCTTACTAGCGGGAGAGACCCAGTACTTC. This sequence encodes CASSHTLLAGETQYF.

The J gene is TRBJ2-7, the V gene TRBV7-7; TRBD1 is a possible D gene (5 bases). Germline CDR1 and CDR2: SSHAT and FNYEAQ (reference sequence). V lost 0 bases and J lost 7, with 16 bases in between. The CDR3 has 15 residues. The DNA for the CDR3 is TGTGCCAGCAGCTTAGCTCGACAGTGCCCTTTGGAGCAGTACTTC. Translation gives CASSLARQCPLEQYF. Together with reference TRBV7-7 and TRBJ2-7, the CDR3 gives the full variable domain: GAGVSQSPRYKVTKRGQDVTLRCDPISSHATLYWYQQALGQGPEFLTYFNYEAQPDKSGLPSDRFSAERPEGSISTLTIQRTEQRDSAMYRCASSLARQCPLEQYFGPGTRLTVT.